Listed here are 14 T cell receptor beta chains from one sample, sequenced in a study of T cells in Graves' hyperthyroidism and ophthalmopathy. Template material for amplifying TCR beta CDR3 regions consisted of RNA transcripts. An initial round of RT-PCR targeting the TCR CDR3 relied on the HTBI primer set. From the multiplex PCR reads, TCRdb called clonotypes with MiXCR, one entry per CDR3 protein. Among 660,000 or so distinct CDR3 sequences listed, roughly 46% were seen once. The material sequenced was peripheral blood or thyroid tissue (not recorded which). The receptors derive from an adult man with Graves' disease, either hyperthyroidism or ophthalmopathy (not recorded which).

This clonotype was detected a few times. The rearrangement joins TRBV20-1 to TRBJ2-5, with a tentative D call TRBD2 (6 bases). The CDR3 totals 15 residues. Trimming removed 3 bases at V and 3 bases at J, with 17 bases between. CDR1 is DFQATT, CDR2 SNEGSKA, per germline (reference sequence). In DNA, the CDR3 is TGCAGTGCTAGTCCTGAGTTTGGACTAAAAGAGACCCAGTACTTC. It yields the protein CSASPEFGLKETQYF.

The V call is TRBV11-2, the J call TRBJ1-4; 9 positions agree with TRBD1. The J segment lost 10 bases and the V segment lost 5 bases, leaving 11 bases of the junction unmatched. CDR1 is SGHAT and CDR2 is FQNNGV in the germline V gene. This CDR3 comprises 15 residues. This CDR3 is CASSTHRGRGGKLFF. CDR3 sequence (DNA): TGTGCCAGCAGCACTCACAGGGGGCGAGGGGGAAAACTGTTTTTT.

The table lists this clonotype with a few counts. J is TRBJ1-1 and V is TRBV7-9; D gene uncertain. Germline CDR1 SEHNR, CDR2 FQNEAQ (reference sequence). CDR3 length: 13 amino acids. V was cut by 7 bases and J by 0 bases, with 9 bases left in between. This chain's CDR3 is CASMGSLNTEAFF. In nucleotides, the CDR3 is TGTGCCAGCATGGGGTCCCTGAACACTGAAGCTTTCTTT.

This clonotype turned up a few times. J is TRBJ2-7 and V is TRBV7-2; D assignment may be TRBD1 or TRBD2 (6 bases each). CDR1 and CDR2 (germline): SGHTA, FQGNSA. The V end lost 5 bases, the J end lost 4 bases, and 18 bases lay between the germline ends. The CDR3 is made up of 15 amino acids. CDR3 sequence (DNA): TGTGCCAGCAGCCAAACGTCCGGGGGCGCTTACGAGCAGTACTTC. Translated, it gives CASSQTSGGAYEQYF. Full variable domain (rest looked up from reference TRBV7-2 and TRBJ2-7): GAGVSQSPSNKVTEKGKDVELRCDPISGHTALYWYRQSLGQGLEFLIYFQGNSAPDKSGLPSDRFSAERTGGSVSTLTIQRTQQEDSAVYLCASSQTSGGAYEQYFGPGTRLTVT.

This clonotype has at least ten counts. For the CDR3, the DNA is TGTGCCAGCAGCTTGGACCTCCCTCCCAGTTACTACGAGCAGTACTTC. It translates to CASSLDLPPSYYEQYF. This chain uses TRBV7-9 with TRBJ2-7; no firm D call. The germline V gene encodes CDR1 SEHNR and CDR2 FQNEAQ (reference sequence). The V end lost 3 bases, the J end lost 3 bases, and 18 bases lay between the germline ends. This CDR3 contains 16 residues.

This clonotype was picked up a small number of times. This sequence joins TRBV9 and TRBJ2-2; 10 bases line up with TRBD2. The CDR3 length is 16 residues. V trimming: 2 bases; J trimming: 6 bases; junction bases outside the gene matches: 7. The germline V gene has CDR1 SGDLS and CDR2 YYNGEE. CDR3 coding DNA: TGTGCCAGCAGCGTGGGCCTAGCGGGAGCCGCCGGGGAGCTGTTTTTT. It yields the protein CASSVGLAGAAGELFF.

This clonotype was seen at least ten times. J is TRBJ1-5 and V is TRBV15; D not certain. Germline CDR1 LNHNV, CDR2 YYDKDF (reference sequence). With 5 bases removed from V and 1 base from J, the gap between germline ends came to 12 bases. This CDR3 contains 15 residues. CDR3 coding DNA: TGTGCCACCAGCGGCGACAATCCCAGCAATCAGCCCCAGCATTTT. Encoded protein: CATSGDNPSNQPQHF.

V gene TRBV6-1 combines with J gene TRBJ2-6, with 10 bases aligning to TRBD2. CDR1 and CDR2 from the germline V gene are MNHNS and SASEGT. Germline trimming cut 8 bases from V and 2 bases from J; bases unmatched to any gene: 15. This CDR3 has 19 residues. CDR3 sequence reads: CASRPLLAGVAAGANVLTF. CDR3 DNA: TGTGCCAGCCGCCCACTTCTAGCGGGAGTTGCTGCTGGGGCCAACGTCCTGACTTTC.

In this sample, this clonotype turned up many times. The chain couples TRBV7-6 to TRBJ1-6, with D possibly TRBD1 on 6 matching bases. Germline V CDR1 and CDR2: SGHVS, FNYEAQ. V dropped 2 bases and J dropped 11 bases, with 19 bases sitting between them. The CDR3 sequence is 16 residues long. CDR3: CASSLHSGQPPAPLHF. The CDR3 DNA sequence: TGTGCCAGCAGCTTACACTCCGGACAGCCTCCCGCACCCCTCCACTTT.

The chain joins TRBV13 to TRBJ1-1; D unresolved. V was clipped by 5 bases and J by 0 bases, with 7 bases between them. CDR3 length: 13 amino acids. Per germline, CDR1 PRHDT and CDR2 FYEKMQ (reference sequence). In DNA form, the CDR3 reads TGTGCCAGCAGCCATAAGCTGAACACTGAAGCTTTCTTT. Translated, it gives CASSHKLNTEAFF.

The chain joins TRBV20-1 to TRBJ2-3, with D perhaps TRBD1 (5 bases). CDR1 and CDR2 (germline): DFQATT, SNEGSKA (reference sequence). Trimming removed 5 bases at V and 3 bases at J, with 15 bases between. This CDR3 is built from 14 residues. CDR3 amino acids: CSALPVTETDTQYF. The CDR3, as DNA: TGCAGTGCTCTCCCCGTGACAGAGACAGATACGCAGTATTTT.

This clonotype was seen at least ten times. V is TRBV7-9 and J is TRBJ1-2; unclear D gene. Trimming pared 5 bases from V and 3 bases from J, leaving 13 bases between. Germline-derived CDR1 and CDR2 are SEHNR and FQNEAQ (reference sequence). The CDR3 is 14 amino acids. The CDR3 reads CASSIAPEYYGYTF. The DNA for the CDR3 is TGTGCCAGCAGCATTGCCCCAGAGTACTATGGCTACACCTTC. The variable domain in full, completed from reference TRBV7-9 and TRBJ1-2, reads DTGVSQNPRHKITKRGQNVTFRCDPISEHNRLYWYRQTLGQGPEFLTYFQNEAQLEKSRLLSDRFSAERPKGSFSTLEIQRTEQGDSAMYLCASSIAPEYYGYTFGSGTRLTVV.

The chain links TRBV20-1 to TRBJ2-7; weak D call: TRBD2 (7 bases). The germline V gene encodes CDR1 DFQATT and CDR2 SNEGSKA (reference sequence). Trimming shortened V by 6 bases and J by 2 bases, and 17 bases separated the two germline ends. The CDR3 consists of 14 residues. CDR3 protein: CSATGGAGTYEQYF. Here the CDR3 DNA reads TGCAGTGCCACTGGGGGGGCGGGTACCTACGAGCAGTACTTC.

The sample holds many counts of this clonotype. This chain connects TRBV7-6 to TRBJ2-5, with D possibly being TRBD2 (6 bases). The V gene's germline CDR1 is SGHVS and CDR2 FNYEAQ. Trimming removed 8 bases at V and 2 bases at J, with 12 bases between. This CDR3 is built from 13 residues. The CDR3 protein is CASGGGIQETQYF. In nucleotides, the CDR3 is TGTGCCAGCGGGGGAGGAATTCAAGAGACCCAGTACTTC.